The 32 T cell receptor beta chains below all came from one sample that was sequenced in a study of metastatic and nonmetastatic thyroid tumors. TCRdb re-clonotyped the PCR reads through MiXCR. The data hold 20,000 to 25,000 clones, with 10% to 15% observed a single time. Thyroid surgery was preceded by no treatment in any patient. The sample was blood. These receptors came from a female donor with papillary thyroid cancer or a benign thyroid nodule (not recorded which). Some clones in this sample may be carry-over from other donors' samples.

Concerning this clone: Germline and junction disagree at one end, which may indicate a read error. The V and J genes are TRBV7-9 and TRBJ1-1; possibly TRBD1 for D (5 bases). The length of the CDR3 is 14 residues. Germline V gene lookup returns CDR1 SEHNR and CDR2 FQNEAQ (reference sequence). The DNA for the CDR3 is TGTGCCAGCAGCTCCACGGGGGTCAGCACTGTAGCTTTCTTT. It is translated as CASSSTGVSTVAFF.

The sample holds many counts of this clone. This sequence joins TRBV19 and TRBJ2-3; 15 bases align to TRBD2. The V and J ends lost 5 bases and 4 bases, in that order; junction bases with no gene match: 1. There are 15 residues in the CDR3. Germline V gene data show CDR1 as LNHDA and CDR2 as SQIVND (reference sequence). CDR3 sequence reads: CASSWTSGRADTQYF. The CDR3 DNA follows: TGTGCCAGTAGTTGGACTAGCGGGAGGGCAGATACGCAGTATTTT.

In its sample, this clone was seen many times. The V and J genes are TRBV7-9 and TRBJ2-3; the D call may be TRBD1 or TRBD2 (5 bases each). There are 15 residues in the CDR3. Trimming left V 5 bases short and J 4 bases short, with 16 bases between. Germline V gives CDR1 SEHNR, CDR2 FQNEAQ (reference sequence). The CDR3 is CASSPFGGWADTQYF. DNA of the CDR3: TGTGCCAGCAGCCCCTTTGGGGGATGGGCAGATACGCAGTATTTT.

This clone has a count of ten or more. The chain links TRBV20-1 to TRBJ2-1; D remains ambiguous. Germline CDR1 and CDR2: DFQATT and SNEGSKA (reference sequence). V lost 4 bases to trimming and J lost 7 bases, with 5 bases between them. This CDR3 spans 10 amino acids. This CDR3 is CSAIGNEQFF. The CDR3 nucleotides read TGCAGTGCTATCGGGAATGAGCAGTTCTTC.

This clone was counted at least ten times. The chain combines TRBV5-1 with TRBJ2-2; no clear D gene. Germline values: CDR1 SGHRS, CDR2 YFSETQ. Trimming cost V 0 bases and J 4 bases, with 7 bases left between them. CDR3 length: 14 amino acids. The CDR3 sequence is CASSLAGGTGELFF. The CDR3 DNA is TGCGCCAGCAGCTTGGCCGGCGGCACCGGGGAGCTGTTTTTT.

This clone was found many times. The chain has TRBV12-3 or TRBV12-4 and TRBJ1-3, with D unclear. V was cut by 2 bases and J by 0 bases, with 8 bases left in between. The CDR3 covers 15 residues. The CDR3 bases are TGTGCCAGCAGTTTACCTGTTATCTCTGGAAACACCATATATTTT. It encodes CASSLPVISGNTIYF.

This clone was counted ten times or more. A much larger clone is a single base away; this may be a read error. In the same sample, other DNA sequences code for this CDR3. The chain joins TRBV10-3 to TRBJ2-7, with D maybe TRBD1 (6 bases). Between the trimmed V and J ends, which lost 0 bases and 1 base, there was a span of 16 bases. The CDR3 totals 17 residues. From germline, CDR1 is ENHRY and CDR2 SYGVKD. In DNA, the CDR3 is TGTGCCATCAGTGAGTCATTAACAGGGCCACGTTCCTACGAGCAGTACTTC. Its translation is CAISESLTGPRSYEQYF.

This clone was seen repeatedly, ten times or more. The V gene is TRBV4-1, the J gene TRBJ2-1; 9 positions agree with TRBD1. The germline gives CDR1 MGHRA, CDR2 YSYEKL. The CDR3 extends over 18 amino acids. V lost 0 bases and J lost 7; bases outside the gene matches: 13. CDR3: CASSQDFIGVGQGNEQFF. In DNA form, the CDR3 reads TGCGCCAGCAGCCAAGATTTTATTGGGGTCGGACAGGGGAATGAGCAGTTCTTC.

This clone ranks as large. This chain joins TRBV4-3 and TRBJ1-5, with 9 bases fitting TRBD1. This CDR3 has 15 amino acids. Per germline, CDR1 LGHNA and CDR2 YSLEER. V was clipped by 4 bases and J by 9 bases; unmatched bases: 10. CDR3 residues: CASSPHDRGSAPQHF. CDR3 DNA sequence: TGCGCCAGCAGCCCACACGACAGGGGGTCTGCGCCCCAGCATTTT.

The CDR3 here is CAIREDRQGSPLHF. The CDR3 bases are TGTGCCATAAGAGAGGACCGCCAGGGTTCACCCCTCCACTTT. The chain uses TRBV10-3 and TRBJ1-6; perhaps TRBD1 as D (5 bases). With 9 bases removed from V and 9 bases from J, the gap between germline ends came to 18 bases. The V gene's germline CDR1 is ENHRY and CDR2 SYGVKD. The CDR3 is 14 residues long.

This clone came up a few times. The chain couples TRBV15 to TRBJ2-5; possibly TRBD2 for D (7 bases). The V gene's germline CDR1 is LNHNV and CDR2 YYDKDF (reference sequence). The CDR3 loop spans 15 amino acids. The germline V and J ends were trimmed by 4 bases and 2 bases, with 14 bases remaining between them. The CDR3 loop is CATSMRGLPQETQYF. The CDR3 nucleotides read TGTGCCACCAGCATGCGGGGGCTACCACAAGAGACCCAGTACTTC.

This clone was detected ten times or more. A much bigger clone sits one base away, suggesting this may be a read error. The J gene is TRBJ1-1, the V gene TRBV12-3 or TRBV12-4, with D perhaps TRBD1 (5 bases). The CDR3 is made up of 13 amino acids. The CDR3 DNA follows: TGTGCCGGCAGCGGGGGGGGGTACTTTGAAGCTTTCTTT. Residues: CAGSGGGYFEAFF.

This clone was seen at least ten times. The chain couples TRBV5-1 to TRBJ2-5; no definite D call. Per the germline V gene, CDR1 is SGHRS and CDR2 is YFSETQ. The CDR3 spans 12 residues. Trimming took 4 bases from V and 2 from J, leaving 6 bases between them. This CDR3 reads CASSRTQETQYF. As DNA, the CDR3 is TGCGCCAGCAGCCGAACACAAGAGACCCAGTACTTC. Combining the CDR3 with reference TRBV5-1 and TRBJ2-5 gives the whole variable domain KAGVTQTPRYLIKTRGQQVTLSCSPISGHRSVSWYQQTPGQGLQFLFEYFSETQRNKGNFPGRFSGRQFSNSRSEMNVSTLELGDSALYLCASSRTQETQYFGPGTRLLVL.

Comments on this clone: One end of the junction is discordant with germline, which a read error may explain. The sample contains more than one DNA sequence encoding this CDR3. V gene TRBV6-2 or TRBV6-3 combines with J gene TRBJ2-5, with D unclear. Germline V gene sequence: CDR1 MNHEY, CDR2 SVGEGT. This CDR3 region has 15 residues. The CDR3 DNA sequence: TGTGCCAGCGGTCCAAACCTAGGCGGCCAAGGGACCCAGTACTTC. Residues: CASGPNLGGQGTQYF.

In its sample, this clone was seen many times. V usage is TRBV7-9 and J usage is TRBJ2-1; D is undetermined. CDR1 and CDR2 from the germline V gene are SEHNR and FQNEAQ (reference sequence). The CDR3 loop spans 13 amino acids. Trimming shortened V by 8 bases and J by 5 bases, and 13 bases separated the two germline ends. The CDR3 loop is CASENSVHNEQFF. The CDR3 DNA sequence: TGTGCCAGCGAGAATTCTGTGCACAATGAGCAGTTCTTC.

This clone has just one count. The V gene is TRBV7-2, the J gene TRBJ2-1; a possible D gene is TRBD2 (6 bases). Germline values: CDR1 SGHTA, CDR2 FQGNSA. This CDR3 has 15 residues. V dropped 0 bases and J dropped 7 bases, with 13 bases sitting between them. CDR3 sequence reads: CASSLAAGRANEQFF. The CDR3 bases are TGTGCCAGCAGCTTAGCGGCGGGACGGGCGAATGAGCAGTTCTTC.

This clone was observed at least ten times. The V gene is TRBV7-9, the J gene TRBJ2-7, with 7 nucleotides matching TRBD1. Trimming removed 3 bases from V and 3 bases from J; junction bases left unmatched: 5. Germline CDR1 SEHNR, CDR2 FQNEAQ (reference sequence). There are 14 residues in the CDR3. The DNA of the CDR3 is TGTGCCAGCAGCTTCCCGGCAGGGGGCTACGAGCAGTACTTC. Its protein product is CASSFPAGGYEQYF.

The genes are TRBV20-1 and TRBJ2-1; D is unclear. Germline V lookup: CDR1 DFQATT, CDR2 SNEGSKA (reference sequence). Trimming cost V 3 bases and J 2 bases, with 11 bases left between them. The CDR3 is 14 amino acids. CDR3 residues: CSASGPSPYNEQFF. The DNA of the CDR3 is TGCAGTGCTAGCGGGCCCTCCCCCTACAATGAGCAGTTCTTC.

This clone has a count of ten or more. The chain has TRBV7-8 and TRBJ1-5, with 7 bases lining up with TRBD1. CDR1 is SGHVS and CDR2 is FQNEAQ in the germline V gene. V was clipped by 5 bases and J by 3 bases; unmatched bases: 7. The CDR3 extends over 15 amino acids. The DNA for the CDR3 is TGTGCCAGCAGCCACGCCGGGACAGCCAATCAGCCCCAGCATTTT. Amino acid sequence: CASSHAGTANQPQHF.

The sample holds one count of this clone. This chain's CDR3 is CAWSHGLAGYEQYF. The CDR3 DNA reads as TGTGCCTGGAGCCACGGACTAGCGGGGTACGAGCAGTACTTC. This chain links TRBV30 with TRBJ2-7; 12 bases map to TRBD2. This CDR3 has 14 residues. Germline V gene sequence: CDR1 GTSNPN, CDR2 SVGIG (reference sequence). Unmatched junction bases numbered 4, after V lost 3 bases and J lost 4 bases. Combining the CDR3 with reference TRBV30 and TRBJ2-7 gives the whole variable domain SQTIHQWPATLVQPVGSPLSLECTVEGTSNPNLYWYRQAAGRGLQLLFYSVGIGQISSEVPQNLSASRPQDRQFILSSKKLLLSDSGFYLCAWSHGLAGYEQYFGPGTRLTVT.

This clone appeared many times. The chain carries TRBV6-2 or TRBV6-3 and TRBJ1-5; the D is unclear. This CDR3 contains 14 residues. Germline V lookup: CDR1 MNHEY, CDR2 SVGEGT. V was clipped by 0 bases and J by 2 bases, with 5 bases between them. CDR3 in DNA: TGTGCCAGCAGTTACTCGTCAGGCAATCAGCCCCAGCATTTT. Translated, it gives CASSYSSGNQPQHF.

Note on this clone: This could be a read error, since a much larger clone is one nucleotide away. This same CDR3 is encoded by further DNA sequences in the sample. V and J are TRBV5-4 and TRBJ2-3; D call uncertain. The germline CDR1 and CDR2 sequences are SGHNT and YYREEE (reference sequence). With 4 bases removed from V and 0 bases from J, the gap between germline ends came to 12 bases. The CDR3 totals 15 residues. For the CDR3, the DNA is TGTGCCAGCAGCATTGCAGGTACTAGCACAGATACGCAGTATTTT. Translating it yields CASSIAGTSTDTQYF.

Comments on this clone: Given the absence of the conserved phenylalanine or tryptophan at the CDR3 end, a read error is likely. The limits of the CDR3 on the DNA are not certain, so only TCRdb's listed CDR3 is given. The V and J genes are TRBV7-2 and TRBJ1-3. Germline V lookup: CDR1 SGHTA, CDR2 FQGNSA. 12 amino acids form the CDR3, both terminal residues included. The CDR3 loop reads CASSPSGNTKYI.

This clone was observed at least ten times. The chain has TRBV9 and TRBJ2-1; 8 bases are shared with TRBD2. Trimming cost V 0 bases and J 9 bases; bases outside gene matches: 8. The CDR3 is made up of 15 amino acids. CDR1 SGDLS and CDR2 YYNGEE come from the germline V gene. CDR3 sequence: CASSVASGYSSEQFF. Written as DNA, the CDR3 is TGTGCCAGCAGCGTAGCTAGCGGGTATTCAAGTGAGCAGTTCTTC.

In this sample, this clone turned up many times. CDR3 coding DNA: TGCAGTGCTAGGGTGGGGGACAACTACAATGAGCAGTTCTTC. Encoded protein: CSARVGDNYNEQFF. The chain is built from TRBV20-1 and TRBJ2-1; perhaps TRBD1 as D (6 bases). Trimming removed 3 bases from V and 3 bases from J, with 12 bases in between. The CDR3 contains 14 residues. Germline V gene lookup returns CDR1 DFQATT and CDR2 SNEGSKA (reference sequence).

This clone was seen repeatedly, ten times or more. Since a much larger clone is just one base distant, this may be a read error. Distinct nucleotide sequences in the sample also encode this CDR3. The V call is TRBV7-9, the J call TRBJ1-4; no clear D. The CDR3 is made up of 11 amino acids. Germline V lookup: CDR1 SEHNR, CDR2 FQNEAQ (reference sequence). The CDR3 DNA follows: TGTTCACGGAACAGAGAGGAAAAACTGTTTTTT. This translates into CSRNREEKLFF.

This clone was observed a handful of times. This chain joins TRBV24-1 and TRBJ2-7, with a weak D call TRBD1 (6 bases). Germline-derived CDR1 and CDR2 are KGHDR and SFDVKD. This CDR3 region has 13 residues. V lost 4 bases, J lost 3 bases, and 9 bases lay in between. This CDR3 reads CATSDPDSYEQYF. The DNA for the CDR3 is TGTGCCACCAGTGACCCGGACAGCTACGAGCAGTACTTC.

Only a few counts were recorded for this clone. This sequence joins TRBV5-1 and TRBJ2-3; 8 positions agree with TRBD2. This CDR3 has 16 amino acids. V shed 0 bases and J 6 bases; nucleotides not matched to a gene: 9. CDR1 SGHRS and CDR2 YFSETQ come from the germline V gene. The CDR3 DNA reads as TGCGCCAGCAGCTTGGAGGTCAGCGGGGGTAGGGATACGCAGTATTTT. Its protein product is CASSLEVSGGRDTQYF. Variable domain in full (rest from reference TRBV5-1 and TRBJ2-3): KAGVTQTPRYLIKTRGQQVTLSCSPISGHRSVSWYQQTPGQGLQFLFEYFSETQRNKGNFPGRFSGRQFSNSRSEMNVSTLELGDSALYLCASSLEVSGGRDTQYFGPGTRLTVL.

This clone was seen at least ten times. V is TRBV14 and J is TRBJ2-1; D may be TRBD2 (6 bases). The CDR3 loop spans 17 amino acids. V lost 0 bases to trimming and J lost 6 bases, with 18 bases between them. Looked up from germline, CDR1 is SGHDN and CDR2 is FVKESK. The CDR3 DNA reads TGTGCCAGCAGCCAAGATTGGAGGGGATGGACCGTCAATGAGCAGTTCTTC. Translating gives CASSQDWRGWTVNEQFF.

This clone was seen many times. The chain uses TRBV12-3 or TRBV12-4 and TRBJ1-5; the D is unclear. The CDR3 consists of 14 residues. The V end lost 3 bases, the J end lost 2 bases, and 8 bases lay between the germline ends. Here the CDR3 reads CASSLSWGNQPQHF. DNA of the CDR3: TGTGCCAGCAGTTTGTCATGGGGCAATCAGCCCCAGCATTTT.

The table lists this clone with a few counts. This chain joins TRBV15 and TRBJ2-7; D gene ambiguous. Germline CDR1 and CDR2: LNHNV and YYDKDF (reference sequence). The V gene lost 0 bases and the J gene lost 0 bases, with 12 bases spanning the gap. CDR3 size: 16 residues. The CDR3 DNA sequence: TGTGCCACCAGCAGAGAGGGTAGCTTGGACTCCTACGAGCAGTACTTC. As protein: CATSREGSLDSYEQYF. Looking up the rest from reference TRBV15 and TRBJ2-7 gives the full variable domain: DAMVIQNPRYQVTQFGKPVTLSCSQTLNHNVMYWYQQKSSQAPKLLFHYYDKDFNNEADTPDNFQSRRPNTSFCFLDIRSPGLGDTAMYLCATSREGSLDSYEQYFGPGTRLTVT.

This clone was counted between two and nine times. V is TRBV6-1 and J is TRBJ1-2; D perhaps matches TRBD1 (6 bases). V was cut by 6 bases and J by 7 bases, with 18 bases left in between. This CDR3 is built from 14 residues. CDR1 is MNHNS, CDR2 SASEGT, per germline. This CDR3 reads CASSPTGVSGGYTF. The CDR3 region has the DNA TGTGCCAGCAGCCCGACAGGTGTTTCGGGTGGCTACACCTTC.